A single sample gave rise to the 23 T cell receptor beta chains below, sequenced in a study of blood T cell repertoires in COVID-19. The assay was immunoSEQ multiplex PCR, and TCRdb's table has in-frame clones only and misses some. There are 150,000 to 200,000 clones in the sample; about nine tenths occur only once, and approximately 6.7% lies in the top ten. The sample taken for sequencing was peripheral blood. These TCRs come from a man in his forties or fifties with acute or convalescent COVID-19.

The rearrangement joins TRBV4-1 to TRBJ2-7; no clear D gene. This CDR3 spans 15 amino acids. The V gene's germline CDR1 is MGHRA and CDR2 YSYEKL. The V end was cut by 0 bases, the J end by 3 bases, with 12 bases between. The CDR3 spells CASSQDRTVLYEQYF. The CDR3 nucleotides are TGCGCCAGCAGCCAAGATCGCACGGTTCTCTACGAGCAGTACTTC.

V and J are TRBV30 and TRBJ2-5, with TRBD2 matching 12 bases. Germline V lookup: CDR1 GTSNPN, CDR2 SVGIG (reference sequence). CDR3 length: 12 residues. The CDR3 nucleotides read TGTTCCCGACTAGCGGGGGAAGAGACCCAGTACTTC. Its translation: CSRLAGEETQYF.

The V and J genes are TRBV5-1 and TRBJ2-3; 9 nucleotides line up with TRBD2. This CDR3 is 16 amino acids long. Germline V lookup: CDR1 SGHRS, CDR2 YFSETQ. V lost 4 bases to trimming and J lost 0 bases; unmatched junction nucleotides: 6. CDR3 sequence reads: CASSDGSGGSTDTQYF. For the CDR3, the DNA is TGCGCCAGCAGCGACGGTAGCGGGGGCAGCACAGATACGCAGTATTTT.

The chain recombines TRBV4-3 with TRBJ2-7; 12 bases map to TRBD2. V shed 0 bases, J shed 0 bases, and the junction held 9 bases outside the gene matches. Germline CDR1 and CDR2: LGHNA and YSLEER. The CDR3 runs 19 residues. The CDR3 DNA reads TGCGCCAGCAGCCAAGATCTAACTAGCGGGGGGTACAGCTCCTACGAGCAGTACTTC. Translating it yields CASSQDLTSGGYSSYEQYF.

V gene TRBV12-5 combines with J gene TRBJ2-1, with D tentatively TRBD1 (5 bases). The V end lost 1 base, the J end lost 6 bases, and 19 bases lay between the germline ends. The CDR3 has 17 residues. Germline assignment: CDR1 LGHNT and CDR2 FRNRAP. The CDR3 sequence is CASGLGLGQSLSNEQFF. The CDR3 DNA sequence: TGTGCTAGTGGTTTGGGCCTGGGGCAGAGTCTTAGCAATGAGCAGTTCTTC.

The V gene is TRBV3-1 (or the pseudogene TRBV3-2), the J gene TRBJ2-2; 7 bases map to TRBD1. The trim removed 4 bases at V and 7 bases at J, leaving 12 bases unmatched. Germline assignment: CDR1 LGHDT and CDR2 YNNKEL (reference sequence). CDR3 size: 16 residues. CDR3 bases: TGTGCCAGCAGCCCCTACTCGGGCAGGGGGAACGGGGAGCTGTTTTTT. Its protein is CASSPYSGRGNGELFF.

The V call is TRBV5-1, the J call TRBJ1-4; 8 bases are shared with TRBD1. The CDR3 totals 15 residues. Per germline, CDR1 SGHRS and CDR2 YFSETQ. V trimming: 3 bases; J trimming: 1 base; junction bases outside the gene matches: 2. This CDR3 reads CASSSQGGTNEKLFF. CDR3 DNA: TGCGCCAGCAGCTCACAGGGGGGAACTAATGAAAAACTGTTTTTT.

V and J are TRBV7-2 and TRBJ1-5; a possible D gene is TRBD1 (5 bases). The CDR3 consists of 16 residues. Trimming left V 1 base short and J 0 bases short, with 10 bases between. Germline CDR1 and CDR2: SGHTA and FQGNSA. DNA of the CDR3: TGTGCCAGCAGCTTAGAGGGGCTAATTAGCAATCAGCCCCAGCATTTT. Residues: CASSLEGLISNQPQHF.

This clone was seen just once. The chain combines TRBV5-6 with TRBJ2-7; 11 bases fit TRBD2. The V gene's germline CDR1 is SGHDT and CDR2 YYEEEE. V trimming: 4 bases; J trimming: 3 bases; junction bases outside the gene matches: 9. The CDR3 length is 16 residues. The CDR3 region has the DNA TGTGCCAGCAGCCCACGACTAGCGGGGAATATCTACGAGCAGTACTTC. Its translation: CASSPRLAGNIYEQYF.

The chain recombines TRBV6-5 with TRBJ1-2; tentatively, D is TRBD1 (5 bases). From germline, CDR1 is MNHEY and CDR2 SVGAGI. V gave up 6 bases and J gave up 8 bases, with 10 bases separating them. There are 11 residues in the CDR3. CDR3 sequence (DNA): TGTGCCAGCAGCACGGGGGTAGGCTACACCTTC. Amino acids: CASSTGVGYTF.

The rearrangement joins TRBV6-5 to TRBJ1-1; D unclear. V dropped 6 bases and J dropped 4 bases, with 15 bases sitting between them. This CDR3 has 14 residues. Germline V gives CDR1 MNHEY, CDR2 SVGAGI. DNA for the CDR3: TGTGCCAGCAGCTTGGATTCGTGGGCCACTGAAGCTTTCTTT. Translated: CASSLDSWATEAFF.

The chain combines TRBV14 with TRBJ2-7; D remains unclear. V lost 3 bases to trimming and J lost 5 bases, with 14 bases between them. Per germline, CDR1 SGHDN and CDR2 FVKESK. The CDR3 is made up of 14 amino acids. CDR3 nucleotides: TGTGCCAGCAGCCAGTTGGGCCTTAGAAACGAGCAGTACTTC. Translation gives CASSQLGLRNEQYF.

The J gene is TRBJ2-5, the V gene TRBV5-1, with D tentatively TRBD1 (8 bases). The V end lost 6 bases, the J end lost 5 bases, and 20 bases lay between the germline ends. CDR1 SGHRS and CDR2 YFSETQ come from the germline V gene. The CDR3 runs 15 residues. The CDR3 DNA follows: TGCGCCAGCAATCCGGGGGGCAGGGGGCGCGAGACCCAGTACTTC. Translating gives CASNPGGRGRETQYF.

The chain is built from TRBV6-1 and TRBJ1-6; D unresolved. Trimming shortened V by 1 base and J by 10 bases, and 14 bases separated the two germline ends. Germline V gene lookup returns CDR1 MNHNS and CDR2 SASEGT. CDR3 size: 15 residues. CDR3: CASSEESHGGSPLHF. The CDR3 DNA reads TGTGCCAGCAGTGAAGAATCCCACGGCGGCTCACCCCTCCACTTT.

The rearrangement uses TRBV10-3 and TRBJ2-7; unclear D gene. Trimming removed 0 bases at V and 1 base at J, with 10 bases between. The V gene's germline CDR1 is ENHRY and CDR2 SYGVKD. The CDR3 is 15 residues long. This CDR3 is CAISESIQQSYEQYF. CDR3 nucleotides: TGTGCCATCAGTGAGTCTATTCAACAATCCTACGAGCAGTACTTC.

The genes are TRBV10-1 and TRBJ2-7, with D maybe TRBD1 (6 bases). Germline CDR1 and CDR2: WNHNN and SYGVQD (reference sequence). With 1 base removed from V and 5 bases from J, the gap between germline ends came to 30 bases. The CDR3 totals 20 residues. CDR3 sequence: CASSELKPGHIPDKTNEQYF. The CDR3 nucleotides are TGCGCCAGCAGTGAGTTAAAGCCGGGACATATACCCGATAAAACTAACGAGCAGTACTTC.

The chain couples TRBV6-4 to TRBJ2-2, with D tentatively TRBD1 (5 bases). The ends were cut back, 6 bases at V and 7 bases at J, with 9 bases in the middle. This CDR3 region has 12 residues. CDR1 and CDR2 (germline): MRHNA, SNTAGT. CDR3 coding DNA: TGTGCCAGCAGGGGAACAGGCGGGGAGCTGTTTTTT. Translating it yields CASRGTGGELFF.

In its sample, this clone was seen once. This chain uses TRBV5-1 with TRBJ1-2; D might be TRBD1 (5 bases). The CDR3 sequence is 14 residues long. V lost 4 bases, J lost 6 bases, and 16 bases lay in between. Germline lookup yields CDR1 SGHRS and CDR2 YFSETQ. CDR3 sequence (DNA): TGCGCCAGCAGCCACGGGACTCCCCCGGATGGCTACACCTTC. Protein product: CASSHGTPPDGYTF.

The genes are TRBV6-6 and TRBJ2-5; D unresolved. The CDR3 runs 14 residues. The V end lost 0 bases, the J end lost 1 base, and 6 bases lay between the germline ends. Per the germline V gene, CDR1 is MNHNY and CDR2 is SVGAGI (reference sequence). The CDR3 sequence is CASSYSSGQETQYF. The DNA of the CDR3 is TGTGCCAGCAGTTACTCGTCGGGCCAAGAGACCCAGTACTTC.

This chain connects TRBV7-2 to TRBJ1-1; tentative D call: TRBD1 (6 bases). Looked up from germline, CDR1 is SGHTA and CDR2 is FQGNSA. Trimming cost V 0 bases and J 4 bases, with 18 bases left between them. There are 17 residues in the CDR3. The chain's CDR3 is CASSLAGQGIVRTEAFF. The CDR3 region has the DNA TGTGCCAGCAGCTTAGCCGGGCAGGGGATTGTCCGCACTGAAGCTTTCTTT.

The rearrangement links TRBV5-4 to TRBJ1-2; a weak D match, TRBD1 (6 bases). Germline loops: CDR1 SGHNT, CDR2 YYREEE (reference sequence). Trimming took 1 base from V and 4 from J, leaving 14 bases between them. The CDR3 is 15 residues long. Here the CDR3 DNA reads TGTGCCAGCAGCTTGTCCGAAGGGGGTAGCTATGGCTACACCTTC. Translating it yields CASSLSEGGSYGYTF.

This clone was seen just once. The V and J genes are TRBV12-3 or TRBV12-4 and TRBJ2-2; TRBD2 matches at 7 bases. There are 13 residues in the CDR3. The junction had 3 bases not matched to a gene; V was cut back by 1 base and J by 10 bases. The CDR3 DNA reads TGTGCCAGCAGTTTAGTAACTAGCGAGGAGCTGTTTTTT. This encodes CASSLVTSEELFF.

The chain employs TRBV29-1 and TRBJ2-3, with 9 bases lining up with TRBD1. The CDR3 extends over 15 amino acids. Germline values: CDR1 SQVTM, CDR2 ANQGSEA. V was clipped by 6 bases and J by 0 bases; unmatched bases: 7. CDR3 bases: TGCAGCGTGCCCGGGACAGGGAGTAGCACAGATACGCAGTATTTT. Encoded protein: CSVPGTGSSTDTQYF.